This record looks at one T cell receptor (beta chain) sequence and its context. No antigen is known for it. The CDR3 sequence is 14 residues long. Germline CDR1 reads SGHRS; CDR2 reads YFSETQ. The ends lost 1 base at V and 5 bases at J; junction bases unmatched: 5. These data belong to a study of beta chain features in type 1 diabetes. A heparinised blood draw that averaged about 100 mL was obtained once from each donor. Study-level findings and limits: All four CD4+ subsets of Type 1 diabetes patients contained TCRB CDR3s that were moderately but significantly shorter.

Expressed TCRB transcripts were sequenced because the entire RNA isolate underwent reverse transcription. Profiled with immunoSEQ multiplex PCR; TCRdb holds only in-frame clones, not every one. The profile shows 150,000 to 170,000 clones, about 9.4% of them singletons. Sequencing input: central memory CD4+ T cells from blood. This receptor was identified in a young man with type 1 diabetes. The rearrangement links TRBV5-1 to TRBJ1-1; 7 bases line up with TRBD1. CDR3 DNA: TGCGCCAGCAGCTTGATGACAGGGTGGACTGAAGCTTTCTTT. Translated, it gives CASSLMTGWTEAFF. The variable domain in full, with the rest retrieved from reference TRBV5-1 and TRBJ1-1, is KAGVTQTPRYLIKTRGQQVTLSCSPISGHRSVSWYQQTPGQGLQFLFEYFSETQRNKGNFPGRFSGRQFSNSRSEMNVSTLELGDSALYLCASSLMTGWTEAFFGQGTRLTVV.